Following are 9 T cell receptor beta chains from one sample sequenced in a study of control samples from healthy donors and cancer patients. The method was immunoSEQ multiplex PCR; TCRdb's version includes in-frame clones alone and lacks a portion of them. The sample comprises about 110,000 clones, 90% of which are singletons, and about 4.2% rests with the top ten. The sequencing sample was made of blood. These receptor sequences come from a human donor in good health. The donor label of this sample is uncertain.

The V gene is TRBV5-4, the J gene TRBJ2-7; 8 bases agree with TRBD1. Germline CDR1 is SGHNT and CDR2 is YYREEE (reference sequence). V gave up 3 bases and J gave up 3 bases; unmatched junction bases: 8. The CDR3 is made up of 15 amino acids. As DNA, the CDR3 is TGTGCCAGCAGCTCCTCCGGGACAGGAATCTACGAGCAGTACTTC. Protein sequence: CASSSSGTGIYEQYF. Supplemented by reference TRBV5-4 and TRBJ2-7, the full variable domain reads ETGVTQSPTHLIKTRGQQVTLRCSSQSGHNTVSWYQQALGQGPQFIFQYYREEENGRGNFPPRFSGLQFPNYSSELNVNALELDDSALYLCASSSSGTGIYEQYFGPGTRLTVT.

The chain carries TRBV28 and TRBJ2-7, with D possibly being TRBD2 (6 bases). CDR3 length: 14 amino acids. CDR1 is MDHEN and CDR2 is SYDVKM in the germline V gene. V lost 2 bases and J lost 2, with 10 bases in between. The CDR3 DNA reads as TGTGCCAGCAGTTTAAGGGGCGGGACCTACGAGCAGTACTTC. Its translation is CASSLRGGTYEQYF.

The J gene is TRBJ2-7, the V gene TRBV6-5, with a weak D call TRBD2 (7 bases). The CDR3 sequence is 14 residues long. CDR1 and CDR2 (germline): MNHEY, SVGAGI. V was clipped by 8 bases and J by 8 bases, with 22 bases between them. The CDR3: CASGSGGLSTKQYF. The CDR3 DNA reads TGTGCCAGCGGCTCGGGGGGCTTATCTACGAAGCAGTACTTC.

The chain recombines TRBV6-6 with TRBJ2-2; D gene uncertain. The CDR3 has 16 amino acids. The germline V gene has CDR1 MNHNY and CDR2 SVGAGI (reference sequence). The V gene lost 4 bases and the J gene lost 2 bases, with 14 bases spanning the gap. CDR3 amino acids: CASSSGALTNTGELFF. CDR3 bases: TGTGCCAGCAGTTCGGGCGCTCTAACCAACACCGGGGAGCTGTTTTTT.

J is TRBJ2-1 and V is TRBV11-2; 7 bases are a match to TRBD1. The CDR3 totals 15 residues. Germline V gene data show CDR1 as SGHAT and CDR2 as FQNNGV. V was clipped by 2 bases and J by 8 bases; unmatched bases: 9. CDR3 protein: CASSLFRGRRYEQFF. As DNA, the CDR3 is TGTGCCAGCAGCTTATTTAGGGGGCGCAGGTATGAGCAGTTCTTC.

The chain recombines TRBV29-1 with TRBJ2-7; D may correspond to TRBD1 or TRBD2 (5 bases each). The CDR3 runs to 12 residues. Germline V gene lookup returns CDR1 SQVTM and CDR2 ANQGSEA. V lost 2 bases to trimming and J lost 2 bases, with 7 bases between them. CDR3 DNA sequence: TGCAGCGTTGAACTGGGGGCCTACGAGCAGTACTTC. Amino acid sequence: CSVELGAYEQYF.

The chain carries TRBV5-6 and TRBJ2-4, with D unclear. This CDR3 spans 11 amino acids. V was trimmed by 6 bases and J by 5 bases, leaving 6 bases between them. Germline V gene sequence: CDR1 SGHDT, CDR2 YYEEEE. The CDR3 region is CASTKENIQYF. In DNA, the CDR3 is TGTGCCAGCACCAAAGAAAACATTCAGTACTTC.

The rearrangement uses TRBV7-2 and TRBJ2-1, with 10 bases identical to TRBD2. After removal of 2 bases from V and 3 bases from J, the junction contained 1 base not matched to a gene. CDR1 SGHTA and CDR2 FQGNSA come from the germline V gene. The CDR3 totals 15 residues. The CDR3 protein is CASSLQRGGYNEQFF. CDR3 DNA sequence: TGTGCCAGCAGCTTACAGCGGGGGGGCTACAATGAGCAGTTCTTC.

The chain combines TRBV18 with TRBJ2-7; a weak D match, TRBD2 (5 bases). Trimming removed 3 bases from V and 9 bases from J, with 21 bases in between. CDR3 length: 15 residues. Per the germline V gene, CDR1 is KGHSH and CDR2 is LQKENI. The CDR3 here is CASSPLGVGNKRQYF. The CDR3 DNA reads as TGTGCCAGCTCACCGTTGGGAGTGGGGAATAAACGGCAGTACTTC.